What follows is one TCR beta chain and its context. The data originate from a study of human T cells and chemical hapten exposure. TCRdb processed the RACE reads anew with MiXCR; each CDR3 protein has one entry. Here the sample spans 300,000 to 450,000 distinct CDR3 sequences, about 5% being singletons. Time point denoted: pre-sensitization, week 0. Treatment meaning: therapeutic diphenylcyclopropenone sensitization with weekly scalp DPC. This receptor was taken from a woman under 30 with alopecia areata. Some clones in this sample may be carry-over from other donors' samples. The sample here was whole blood, taken in connection with sensitization to the hapten diphenylcyclopropenone (DPC).

The CDR3 is CASSLRGGTDFQPQHF. The CDR3 DNA reads as TGTGCCAGCAGCTTGAGAGGGGGGACAGATTTTCAGCCCCAGCATTTT. The J gene is TRBJ1-5, the V gene TRBV7-9; 7 bases fit TRBD1. The ends lost 3 bases at V and 6 bases at J; junction bases unmatched: 11. Per germline, CDR1 SEHNR and CDR2 FQNEAQ (reference sequence). The CDR3 runs to 16 residues. Full variable domain (rest looked up from reference TRBV7-9 and TRBJ1-5): DTGVSQNPRHKITKRGQNVTFRCDPISEHNRLYWYRQTLGQGPEFLTYFQNEAQLEKSRLLSDRFSAERPKGSFSTLEIQRTEQGDSAMYLCASSLRGGTDFQPQHFGDGTRLSIL.